The 19 T cell receptor beta chains presented below share a single source sample, sequenced in a study of cytomegalovirus exposure and HLA in healthy donors. PCR primers comprised 60 Vbeta and 13 Jbeta primers. TCRdb keeps only in-frame clones here, not all; method: immunoSEQ multiplex PCR. The sample comprises some 130,000 clones, 73% of which are singletons, and about 1.2% rests with the top ten. What was sequenced was PBMCs. These receptors all come from a middle-aged woman in good health and CMV-seronegative.

This sequence joins TRBV4-3 and TRBJ1-1; 7 bases fit TRBD1. Germline lookup yields CDR1 LGHNA and CDR2 YSLEER. J lost 4 bases, V lost 2 bases, and 4 bases had no gene match. This CDR3 is built from 14 residues. The CDR3 nucleotides read TGCGCCAGCAGCCAATACAGGGGCACCACTGAAGCTTTCTTT. Translated, it gives CASSQYRGTTEAFF.

The rearrangement links TRBV9 to TRBJ1-3; D gene ambiguous. In germline, CDR1 is SGDLS, CDR2 YYNGEE. The CDR3 contains 13 residues. V lost 4 bases and J lost 4, with 9 bases in between. CDR3 coding DNA: TGTGCCAGCAGCCCATCTCAGGGAAACACCATATATTTT. Translating it yields CASSPSQGNTIYF.

The rearrangement links TRBV2 to TRBJ1-2; D call uncertain. Per the germline V gene, CDR1 is SNHLY and CDR2 is FYNNEI. The CDR3 runs 13 residues. Trimming removed 6 bases at V and 8 bases at J, with 16 bases between. Here the CDR3 DNA reads TGTGCCAGCAGCGACCCCGACACGGAAGGCTACACCTTC. Translating it yields CASSDPDTEGYTF.

This clone was counted a single time. The chain joins TRBV28 to TRBJ1-2, with 9 bases lining up with TRBD1. CDR3 length: 15 amino acids. V shed 3 bases and J 2 bases; nucleotides not matched to a gene: 4. Germline assignment: CDR1 MDHEN and CDR2 SYDVKM. The CDR3 sequence is CASSLPGQGNYGYTF. The CDR3 DNA reads as TGTGCCAGCAGTTTGCCGGGACAGGGCAACTATGGCTACACCTTC.

The J gene is TRBJ1-1, the V gene TRBV14, with D maybe TRBD1 (6 bases). The CDR3 extends over 14 amino acids. Germline loops: CDR1 SGHDN, CDR2 FVKESK. Trimming took 0 bases from V and 1 from J, leaving 6 bases between them. The CDR3 coding sequence is TGTGCCAGCAGCCAAGACAGGGGGAACACTGAAGCTTTCTTT. This sequence encodes CASSQDRGNTEAFF.

The V and J genes are TRBV13 and TRBJ2-1; perhaps TRBD2 as D (6 bases). The CDR3 totals 15 residues. With 5 bases removed from V and 5 bases from J, the gap between germline ends came to 16 bases. CDR1 is PRHDT and CDR2 is FYEKMQ in the germline V gene (reference sequence). CDR3 DNA sequence: TGTGCCAGCAGCCGATCTCCCGGGACTGACAATGAGCAGTTCTTC. The encoded protein is CASSRSPGTDNEQFF.

A few counts support this clone. The rearrangement links TRBV4-1 to TRBJ1-1; tentatively, D is TRBD1 (6 bases). Germline lookup yields CDR1 MGHRA and CDR2 YSYEKL. The CDR3 has 15 residues. The V gene lost 3 bases and the J gene lost 1 base, with 12 bases spanning the gap. CDR3 DNA: TGCGCCAGCAGCCAGGGGGCGAACCCGAACACTGAAGCTTTCTTT. Protein: CASSQGANPNTEAFF.

V and J are TRBV25-1 and TRBJ1-1; possibly TRBD1 for D (5 bases). The CDR3 extends over 14 amino acids. V was trimmed by 0 bases and J by 5 bases, leaving 10 bases between them. Germline V lookup: CDR1 MGHDK, CDR2 SYGVNS. The CDR3 protein is CASSEYTEGTEAFF. CDR3 sequence (DNA): TGTGCCAGCAGTGAATATACGGAGGGGACTGAAGCTTTCTTT.

This clone was observed a handful of times. The gene calls are TRBV19 and TRBJ1-1; a weak D match, TRBD1 (5 bases). This CDR3 is built from 13 residues. V dropped 6 bases and J dropped 4 bases, with 12 bases sitting between them. Per germline, CDR1 LNHDA and CDR2 SQIVND (reference sequence). As DNA, the CDR3 is TGTGCCAGTAGCGCTGCTAGGGGCACTGAAGCTTTCTTT. This codes for CASSAARGTEAFF.

The chain is built from TRBV5-6 and TRBJ2-1, with TRBD1 matching over 7 bases. This CDR3 region has 14 residues. Trimming removed 2 bases from V and 6 bases from J; junction bases left unmatched: 5. Germline CDR1 is SGHDT and CDR2 is YYEEEE. The CDR3 bases are TGTGCCAGCAGCTTATCGGCAGGGGGCAATGAGCAGTTCTTC. This sequence encodes CASSLSAGGNEQFF.

The genes are TRBV4-1 and TRBJ1-5; D is undetermined. Germline V gene sequence: CDR1 MGHRA, CDR2 YSYEKL. The CDR3 is 14 residues long. V was cut by 0 bases and J by 5 bases, with 8 bases left in between. The CDR3 loop is CASSQDWSDQPQHF. Here the CDR3 DNA reads TGCGCCAGCAGCCAAGATTGGAGCGATCAGCCCCAGCATTTT.

The chain carries TRBV6-5 and TRBJ1-6; no firm D call. V was shortened by 0 bases and J by 9 bases, with 12 bases between the two germline ends. CDR1 and CDR2 (germline): MNHEY, SVGAGI. This CDR3 spans 15 amino acids. CDR3 nucleotides: TGTGCCAGCAGTTACTCGAGTGATGAACCTTCACCCCTCCACTTT. The encoded protein is CASSYSSDEPSPLHF.

The rearrangement uses TRBV5-4 and TRBJ2-1; 8 bases map to TRBD2. The CDR3 spans 17 residues. Trimming took 9 bases from V and 3 from J; bases not matched to a gene: 17. CDR1 SGHNT and CDR2 YYREEE come from the germline V gene (reference sequence). The CDR3 bases are TGTGCCACCTCAACTCGGGGGGGGAGGGGATACTACAATGAGCAGTTCTTC. It specifies CATSTRGGRGYYNEQFF. Based on the CDR3 plus reference TRBV5-4 and TRBJ2-1, the full variable domain is ETGVTQSPTHLIKTRGQQVTLRCSSQSGHNTVSWYQQALGQGPQFIFQYYREEENGRGNFPPRFSGLQFPNYSSELNVNALELDDSALYLCATSTRGGRGYYNEQFFGPGTRLTVL.

The rearrangement uses TRBV19 and TRBJ2-3; D perhaps matches TRBD1 (6 bases). V lost 7 bases and J 0 bases, leaving 14 bases between the germline ends. This CDR3 contains 15 residues. The germline V gene encodes CDR1 LNHDA and CDR2 SQIVND (reference sequence). CDR3 nucleotide sequence: TGTGCCAGTAATCAGGGGCCGCTCAGCACAGATACGCAGTATTTT. Its protein product is CASNQGPLSTDTQYF.

This clone was recorded a few times. The rearrangement uses TRBV19 and TRBJ1-5; TRBD1 matches 7 bases. This CDR3 comprises 14 residues. V lost 9 bases, J lost 0 bases, and 5 bases stayed unmatched. Germline V lookup: CDR1 LNHDA, CDR2 SQIVND (reference sequence). The CDR3 is CASRDRDSNQPQHF. CDR3 nucleotides: TGTGCCAGCCGGGACAGAGATAGCAATCAGCCCCAGCATTTT.

V gene TRBV5-6 combines with J gene TRBJ2-5; D might be TRBD1 (5 bases). Germline loops: CDR1 SGHDT, CDR2 YYEEEE. The CDR3 has 13 amino acids. Trimming removed 2 bases at V and 4 bases at J, with 9 bases between. The CDR3 DNA sequence: TGTGCCAGCAGCTTAGGGGTAGTAGAGACCCAGTACTTC. It specifies CASSLGVVETQYF. The variable domain in full, with the rest retrieved from reference TRBV5-6 and TRBJ2-5, is DAGVTQSPTHLIKTRGQQVTLRCSPKSGHDTVSWYQQALGQGPQFIFQYYEEEERQRGNFPDRFSGHQFPNYSSELNVNALLLGDSALYLCASSLGVVETQYFGPGTRLLVL.

The rearrangement links TRBV14 to TRBJ2-5; 8 bases align to TRBD1. Germline V CDR1 and CDR2: SGHDN, FVKESK. CDR3 length equals 15 residues. The V segment lost 4 bases and the J segment 2 bases; nucleotides outside the gene matches: 6. CDR3 sequence reads: CASSLRTGWQETQYF. The CDR3 bases are TGTGCCAGCAGCCTCAGGACAGGGTGGCAAGAGACCCAGTACTTC.

This clone showed up just a few times. The chain links TRBV7-6 to TRBJ2-3; maybe TRBD2 (7 bases). With 0 bases removed from V and 5 bases from J, the gap between germline ends came to 15 bases. Germline lookup yields CDR1 SGHVS and CDR2 FNYEAQ. This CDR3 region has 16 residues. The CDR3 is CASSLAGGPRIDTQYF. In nucleotides, the CDR3 is TGTGCCAGCAGCTTAGCGGGGGGGCCGAGGATAGATACGCAGTATTTT.

The chain uses TRBV10-2 and TRBJ2-3; no definite D call. This CDR3 region has 15 residues. Germline assignment: CDR1 WSHSY and CDR2 SAAADI. V dropped 3 bases and J dropped 6 bases, with 16 bases sitting between them. CDR3 residues: CASSDRSVHTDTQYF. DNA of the CDR3: TGCGCCAGCAGTGACCGATCAGTACACACCGATACGCAGTATTTT.